The source of this T cell receptor beta chain is a study of T cells in Graves' hyperthyroidism and ophthalmopathy. On the study more broadly: The initial diagnosis was the point when peripheral blood was collected, ahead of any treatment.

Researchers took RNA transcripts and amplified the TCR beta CDR3 regions from them. Initially, a first-round RT-PCR of the TCR CDR3 employed the HTBI primer set. TCRdb fed the multiplex PCR reads into MiXCR, producing one record per CDR3 protein. Of 640,000 or so distinct CDR3 sequences listed, approximately 14% are singletons. This clonotype showed up many times. The antigen remains unidentified. General study results and limits: Prediction of ophthalmopathy progression came a median around 7.1 months pre-onset.

Trimming pared 4 bases from V and 11 bases from J, leaving 29 bases between. This CDR3 is built from 18 residues. CDR1 and CDR2 from the germline V gene are KGHDR and SFDVKD. Sequenced sample: blood. The chain carries TRBV24-1 and TRBJ2-1; the D is unclear. This TCR derives from a woman under 30 with Graves' ophthalmopathy. CDR3 in amino acids: CATSDPPLKTEQEPKQFF. In DNA form, the CDR3 reads TGTGCCACCAGTGACCCTCCCTTAAAGACTGAGCAAGAGCCAAAGCAGTTCTTC.